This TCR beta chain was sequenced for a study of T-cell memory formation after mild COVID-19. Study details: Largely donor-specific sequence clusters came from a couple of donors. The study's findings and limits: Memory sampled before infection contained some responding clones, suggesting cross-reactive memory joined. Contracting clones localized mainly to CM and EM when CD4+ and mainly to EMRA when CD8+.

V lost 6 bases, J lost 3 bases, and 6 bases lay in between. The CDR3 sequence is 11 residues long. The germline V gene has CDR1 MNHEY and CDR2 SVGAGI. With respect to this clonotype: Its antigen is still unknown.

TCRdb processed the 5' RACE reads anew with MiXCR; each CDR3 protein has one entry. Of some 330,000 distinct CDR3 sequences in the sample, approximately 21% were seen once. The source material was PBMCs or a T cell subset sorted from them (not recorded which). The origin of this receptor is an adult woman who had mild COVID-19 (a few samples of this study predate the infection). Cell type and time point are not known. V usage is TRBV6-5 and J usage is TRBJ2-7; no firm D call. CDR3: CASRKNYEQYF. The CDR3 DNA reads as TGTGCCAGCAGGAAGAACTACGAGCAGTACTTC.